Presented here are 30 T cell receptor beta chains from one specimen sequenced in a study of vaccination effects on CD4 cells after COVID-19. Sequencing was performed with immunoSEQ multiplex PCR; in TCRdb, only in-frame clones are kept and a portion is missing. The sample gives tens of thousands of clones, approximately 80% of which show up once; 0.95% to 1.5% is in the top ten. These receptors are not linked to any known antigen. Prior to sequencing, the ViraFEST assay stimulated PBMC with viral peptide pools, which expanded the antigen-specific CD4+ T cells. After less than twelve days in culture, the CD4+ T cells were isolated. The participants, recipients of two vaccine doses, got either BNT162b2 or mRNA-1273. Source: CD4+ T cells from PBMCs cultured with HCoV-229E spike peptides, taken after COVID-19 vaccination. Every receptor here comes from a human donor who received a COVID-19 vaccine.

This chain joins TRBV5-1 and TRBJ2-5; no firm D call. V was trimmed by 0 bases and J by 5 bases, leaving 8 bases between them. CDR3 size: 13 residues. Germline CDR1 reads SGHRS; CDR2 reads YFSETQ. The CDR3 sequence is CASSLEIGETQYF. Written as DNA, the CDR3 is TGCGCCAGCAGCTTGGAGATTGGGGAGACCCAGTACTTC.

V gene TRBV19 combines with J gene TRBJ1-4; 9 bases align to TRBD1. CDR3 length: 13 amino acids. CDR1 is LNHDA and CDR2 is SQIVND in the germline V gene (reference sequence). V shed 5 bases, J shed 8 bases, and the junction held 3 bases outside the gene matches. DNA for the CDR3: TGTGCCAGTAGTGACAGGGGGACGGAAAAACTGTTTTTT. This sequence encodes CASSDRGTEKLFF.

This clone was recorded a few times. The chain recombines TRBV5-4 with TRBJ1-3; no reliable D call. The germline V gene has CDR1 SGHNT and CDR2 YYREEE (reference sequence). The length of the CDR3 is 16 residues. V lost 3 bases to trimming and J lost 0 bases, with 13 bases between them. In nucleotides, the CDR3 is TGTGCCAGCAGCTCGCAGACGGTGAGCTCTGGAAACACCATATATTTT. Residues: CASSSQTVSSGNTIYF.

The rearrangement joins TRBV4-3 to TRBJ2-1; D remains ambiguous. The V gene's germline CDR1 is LGHNA and CDR2 YSLEER. V was shortened by 2 bases and J by 0 bases, with 5 bases between the two germline ends. The CDR3 sequence is 14 residues long. The CDR3 region is CASSQQSSYNEQFF. The CDR3 nucleotides are TGCGCCAGCAGCCAACAGAGCTCCTACAATGAGCAGTTCTTC.

This clone was recorded once. This sequence joins TRBV29-1 and TRBJ2-5; 10 bases fit TRBD1. CDR3 length: 13 residues. Trimming took 3 bases from V and 4 from J; bases not matched to a gene: 2. Germline lookup yields CDR1 SQVTM and CDR2 ANQGSEA. For the CDR3, the DNA is TGCAGCGTTGATGACAGGGGGCTAGAGACCCAGTACTTC. It is translated as CSVDDRGLETQYF. Variable domain in full (rest from reference TRBV29-1 and TRBJ2-5): SAVISQKPSRDICQRGTSLTIQCQVDSQVTMMFWYRQQPGQSLTLIATANQGSEATYESGFVIDKFPISRPNLTFSTLTVSNMSPEDSSIYLCSVDDRGLETQYFGPGTRLLVL.

The V and J genes are TRBV5-1 and TRBJ1-1, with D perhaps TRBD1 (6 bases). Trimming removed 5 bases at V and 5 bases at J, with 10 bases between. The CDR3 spans 12 residues. Germline loops: CDR1 SGHRS, CDR2 YFSETQ. This CDR3 reads CASRQGSTEAFF. The CDR3 coding sequence is TGCGCCAGCAGACAGGGTAGTACTGAAGCTTTCTTT.

V usage is TRBV3-1 (or the pseudogene TRBV3-2) and J usage is TRBJ1-6; D unresolved. From germline, CDR1 is LGHDT and CDR2 YNNKEL (reference sequence). V was shortened by 1 base and J by 7 bases, with 11 bases between the two germline ends. The CDR3 loop spans 15 amino acids. The CDR3 DNA is TGTGCCAGCAGCCAAGGGGATCCTTGGAATTCACCCCTCCACTTT. It encodes CASSQGDPWNSPLHF.

This clone was found a few times. The chain joins TRBV30 to TRBJ1-5; possibly TRBD1 for D (6 bases). The CDR3 is made up of 14 amino acids. Trimming removed 2 bases from V and 0 bases from J, with 8 bases in between. Germline CDR1 GTSNPN, CDR2 SVGIG (reference sequence). Here the CDR3 reads CAWSLGHSNQPQHF. CDR3 DNA: TGTGCCTGGAGTCTGGGACATAGCAATCAGCCCCAGCATTTT.

The chain carries TRBV4-2 and TRBJ2-1, with D possibly being TRBD1 (6 bases). Per germline, CDR1 LGHNA and CDR2 YNFKEQ. The CDR3 sequence is 16 residues long. The V and J ends lost 1 base and 4 bases respectively, with 14 bases between them. CDR3 protein: CASSQGGGTSYNEQFF. Here the CDR3 DNA reads TGTGCCAGCAGCCAAGGAGGGGGAACCTCATACAATGAGCAGTTCTTC.

This sequence joins TRBV5-4 and TRBJ1-2, with D possibly being TRBD1 (5 bases). The length of the CDR3 is 14 residues. Germline CDR1 is SGHNT and CDR2 is YYREEE (reference sequence). Between the trimmed V and J ends, which lost 4 bases and 3 bases, there was a span of 13 bases. CDR3 amino acids: CASSPAGGYYGYTF. CDR3 DNA sequence: TGTGCCAGCAGCCCAGCGGGGGGTTACTATGGCTACACCTTC. Filled out from reference TRBV5-4 and TRBJ1-2, the complete variable domain reads ETGVTQSPTHLIKTRGQQVTLRCSSQSGHNTVSWYQQALGQGPQFIFQYYREEENGRGNFPPRFSGLQFPNYSSELNVNALELDDSALYLCASSPAGGYYGYTFGSGTRLTVV.

V usage is TRBV9 and J usage is TRBJ2-1; TRBD2 might be the D (6 bases). Between the trimmed V and J ends, which lost 2 bases and 4 bases, there was a span of 10 bases. Germline V gene lookup returns CDR1 SGDLS and CDR2 YYNGEE. The CDR3 contains 14 residues. The CDR3 DNA follows: TGTGCCAGCAGCGTCGGCGGGGTATACAATGAGCAGTTCTTC. Its translation is CASSVGGVYNEQFF.

On this clone itself: This same CDR3 is encoded by further DNA sequences in the sample. This chain joins TRBV18 and TRBJ1-1, with no clear D. The ends were cut back, 3 bases at V and 0 bases at J, with 5 bases in the middle. Looked up from germline, CDR1 is KGHSH and CDR2 is LQKENI. This CDR3 is 13 amino acids long. CDR3 nucleotide sequence: TGTGCCAGCTCACCCGGGCTGAACACTGAAGCTTTCTTT. It encodes CASSPGLNTEAFF.

V is TRBV4-2 and J is TRBJ1-3; no reliable D call. V was trimmed by 1 base and J by 0 bases, leaving 7 bases between them. Germline V gene lookup returns CDR1 LGHNA and CDR2 YNFKEQ. The CDR3 covers 15 residues. CDR3 nucleotides: TGTGCCAGCAGCCAAGGCGGCGGCTCTGGAAACACCATATATTTT. Its translation: CASSQGGGSGNTIYF.

The rearrangement joins TRBV6-5 to TRBJ1-2, with D maybe TRBD1 (5 bases). Germline V gene sequence: CDR1 MNHEY, CDR2 SVGAGI. The CDR3 runs to 16 residues. V was trimmed by 0 bases and J by 4 bases, leaving 15 bases between them. DNA for the CDR3: TGTGCCAGCAGTTACTCGAGCCGGGGGATCGGCTATGGCTACACCTTC. This encodes CASSYSSRGIGYGYTF.

The chain couples TRBV5-1 to TRBJ1-4, with D tentatively TRBD1 (6 bases). Trimming removed 4 bases at V and 8 bases at J, with 15 bases between. The length of the CDR3 is 14 residues. CDR1 is SGHRS, CDR2 YFSETQ, per germline. CDR3 protein: CASSGGQGLEKLFF. CDR3 DNA: TGCGCCAGCAGCGGTGGGCAGGGGTTGGAAAAACTGTTTTTT.

CDR3 amino acids: CASSQGRTPNAEAFF. The CDR3, as DNA: TGCGCCAGCAGCCAAGGCAGGACCCCCAACGCTGAAGCTTTCTTT. The chain combines TRBV4-3 with TRBJ1-1; D is undetermined. The V end was cut by 1 base, the J end by 6 bases, with 15 bases between. CDR1 and CDR2 from the germline V gene are LGHNA and YSLEER. The CDR3 length is 15 residues.

The DNA of the CDR3 is TGTGCCACCAGTGATGGGGGTTCGGGACAGCCCCAGCATTTT. This translates into CATSDGGSGQPQHF. The chain combines TRBV24-1 with TRBJ1-5; perhaps TRBD1 as D (5 bases). V lost 3 bases, J lost 7 bases, and 12 bases lay in between. Germline CDR1 KGHDR, CDR2 SFDVKD. The CDR3 sequence is 14 residues long.

The V call is TRBV18, the J call TRBJ1-3, with 8 positions matching TRBD1. Germline V gene lookup returns CDR1 KGHSH and CDR2 LQKENI. Trimming took 3 bases from V and 2 from J; bases not matched to a gene: 9. CDR3 length: 17 amino acids. CDR3 protein: CASSPKGPGGPGNTIYF. For the CDR3, the DNA is TGTGCCAGCTCACCTAAAGGGCCAGGGGGCCCTGGAAACACCATATATTTT.

V and J are TRBV6-6 and TRBJ2-5, with 10 nucleotides matching TRBD1. The CDR3 sequence is 14 residues long. With 8 bases clipped from V and 4 bases from J, the junction kept 7 bases outside the gene matches. Germline V gene sequence: CDR1 MNHNY, CDR2 SVGAGI (reference sequence). This chain's CDR3 is CASGTTGGPETQYF. CDR3 sequence (DNA): TGTGCCAGCGGAACGACAGGGGGCCCAGAGACCCAGTACTTC.

The gene calls are TRBV5-4 and TRBJ1-2; D remains unclear. The V and J ends lost 4 bases and 2 bases respectively, with 9 bases between them. From germline, CDR1 is SGHNT and CDR2 YYREEE (reference sequence). The CDR3 is made up of 13 amino acids. This CDR3 is CASSEGRNYGYTF. In DNA, the CDR3 is TGTGCCAGCAGCGAGGGAAGGAACTATGGCTACACCTTC. Using reference TRBV5-4 and TRBJ1-2 for the parts outside the CDR3, the full variable domain is ETGVTQSPTHLIKTRGQQVTLRCSSQSGHNTVSWYQQALGQGPQFIFQYYREEENGRGNFPPRFSGLQFPNYSSELNVNALELDDSALYLCASSEGRNYGYTFGSGTRLTVV.

This clone is a singleton in its sample. The chain combines TRBV28 with TRBJ1-5; perhaps TRBD1 as D (5 bases). The CDR3 spans 15 residues. Deletions cut 4 bases from V and 3 bases from J, with 13 bases between. Germline CDR1 reads MDHEN; CDR2 reads SYDVKM. The CDR3 is CASSSITGYNQPQHF. Here the CDR3 DNA reads TGTGCCAGCAGTTCCATCACAGGTTACAATCAGCCCCAGCATTTT.

This clone was observed once. The V call is TRBV12-3 or TRBV12-4, the J call TRBJ2-4; D gene unclear. The CDR3 has 13 amino acids. The V end lost 6 bases, the J end lost 7 bases, and 13 bases lay between the germline ends. The CDR3 is CASSINVGNIQYF. The DNA of the CDR3 is TGTGCCAGCAGCATTAATGTGGGGAACATTCAGTACTTC.

This clone was recorded once. The chain combines TRBV7-2 with TRBJ2-5; D may be TRBD1 (6 bases). Trimming left V 2 bases short and J 4 bases short, with 11 bases between. Germline V lookup: CDR1 SGHTA, CDR2 FQGNSA. CDR3 length equals 14 residues. The CDR3 sequence is CASSLSRTVETQYF. The CDR3 region has the DNA TGTGCCAGCAGCTTATCCCGGACAGTAGAGACCCAGTACTTC.

The gene calls are TRBV5-1 and TRBJ2-3; TRBD1 agrees at 7 bases. Germline CDR1 SGHRS, CDR2 YFSETQ. Unmatched junction bases numbered 7, after V lost 2 bases and J lost 4 bases. The CDR3 contains 15 residues. In DNA form, the CDR3 reads TGCGCCAGCAGCTTTACAGGGGCCGGAGCAGATACGCAGTATTTT. This codes for CASSFTGAGADTQYF.

This chain uses TRBV2 with TRBJ1-1; 8 bases fit TRBD1. Losses at the gene ends were 6 bases for V and 3 bases for J; bases not matched to a gene: 6. Germline V lookup: CDR1 SNHLY, CDR2 FYNNEI. There are 14 residues in the CDR3. The CDR3 spells CASRSDREDTEAFF. The CDR3 coding sequence is TGTGCCAGCAGGTCGGACAGGGAGGACACTGAAGCTTTCTTT. Full variable domain (outside the CDR3, taken from reference TRBV2 and TRBJ1-1): EPEVTQTPSHQVTQMGQEVILRCVPISNHLYFYWYRQILGQKVEFLVSFYNNEISEKSEIFDDQFSVERPDGSNFTLKIRSTKLEDSAMYFCASRSDREDTEAFFGQGTRLTVV.

CDR3 sequence (DNA): TGCGCCAGCAGCTTCCAGGGGGGACAGGGCTACAATGAGCAGTTCTTC. Translating it yields CASSFQGGQGYNEQFF. The chain combines TRBV5-1 with TRBJ2-1, with 9 nucleotides matching TRBD1. The CDR3 runs to 16 residues. The V gene's germline CDR1 is SGHRS and CDR2 YFSETQ. V lost 2 bases to trimming and J lost 3 bases; unmatched junction nucleotides: 6.

The chain uses TRBV3-1 (or the pseudogene TRBV3-2) and TRBJ2-3; the match to TRBD1 covers 8 bases. Looked up from germline, CDR1 is LGHDT and CDR2 is YNNKEL (reference sequence). The junction had 1 base not matched to a gene; V was cut back by 5 bases and J by 0 bases. The CDR3 has 14 amino acids. This CDR3 is CASSRDRSTDTQYF. The CDR3 nucleotides are TGTGCCAGCAGCAGGGACAGGAGCACAGATACGCAGTATTTT.

In this sample, this clone turned up once. CDR3 loop: CASSETVWPGEDEQYV. The DNA for the CDR3 is TGTGCCAGCAGTGAAACAGTTTGGCCGGGGGAGGACGAGCAGTACGTC. This chain connects TRBV6-1 to TRBJ2-7; possible D gene TRBD2, 6 bases. Trimming cost V 2 bases and J 5 bases, with 19 bases left between them. Germline CDR1 MNHNS, CDR2 SASEGT. CDR3 size: 16 residues.

This chain joins TRBV19 and TRBJ1-1; tentatively, D is TRBD1 (5 bases). This CDR3 has 14 amino acids. The germline CDR1 and CDR2 sequences are LNHDA and SQIVND (reference sequence). The ends were cut back, 0 bases at V and 6 bases at J, with 11 bases in the middle. In nucleotides, the CDR3 is TGTGCCAGTAGTATAGATCTCGTAGGGGCTGAAGCTTTCTTT. The encoded protein is CASSIDLVGAEAFF. Full variable domain (outside the CDR3, taken from reference TRBV19 and TRBJ1-1): DGGITQSPKYLFRKEGQNVTLSCEQNLNHDAMYWYRQDPGQGLRLIYYSQIVNDFQKGDIAEGYSVSREKKESFPLTVTSAQKNPTAFYLCASSIDLVGAEAFFGQGTRLTVV.

A single count supports this clone. This chain joins TRBV5-1 and TRBJ2-5; D perhaps matches TRBD2 (6 bases). The CDR3 extends over 14 amino acids. V gave up 4 bases and J gave up 2 bases, with 12 bases separating them. Germline lookup yields CDR1 SGHRS and CDR2 YFSETQ. Here the CDR3 DNA reads TGCGCCAGCAGCCGGGGGTCCCCACAAGAGACCCAGTACTTC. Translating gives CASSRGSPQETQYF.